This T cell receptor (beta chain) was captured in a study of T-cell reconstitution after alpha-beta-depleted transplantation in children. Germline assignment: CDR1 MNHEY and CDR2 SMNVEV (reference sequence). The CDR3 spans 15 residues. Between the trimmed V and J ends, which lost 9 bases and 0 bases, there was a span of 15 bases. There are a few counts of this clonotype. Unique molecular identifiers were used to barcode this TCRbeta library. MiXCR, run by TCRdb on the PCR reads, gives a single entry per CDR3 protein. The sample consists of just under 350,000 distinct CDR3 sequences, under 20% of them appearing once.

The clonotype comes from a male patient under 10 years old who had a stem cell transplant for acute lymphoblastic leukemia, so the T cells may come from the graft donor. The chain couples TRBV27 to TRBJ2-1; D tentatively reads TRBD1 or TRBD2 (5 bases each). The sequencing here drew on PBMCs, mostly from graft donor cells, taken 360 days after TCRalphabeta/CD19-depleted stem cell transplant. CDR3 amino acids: CASNLRGPSYNEQFF. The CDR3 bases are TGTGCCAGTAATCTTCGGGGACCCTCCTACAATGAGCAGTTCTTC.